Each of the 16 T cell receptor beta chains below was sequenced from the same sample in a study of tumor-infiltrating lymphocytes in localized non-small cell lung cancer. The protocol was immunoSEQ multiplex PCR, while the TCRdb copy is restricted to in-frame clones and leaves out a portion. The sample holds about 15,000 clones; roughly 79% are singletons and the top ten take about 9.1%. Sequencing was carried out using lung tumor tissue. The receptors shown here come from a human donor with non-small cell lung cancer.

This clone was seen more than once but under ten times. The V call is TRBV6-1, the J call TRBJ1-6; D uncertain. CDR3 length equals 11 residues. CDR1 is MNHNS and CDR2 is SASEGT in the germline V gene. Trimming removed 5 bases from V and 10 bases from J, with 6 bases in between. The chain's CDR3 is CASSTGSPLHF. CDR3 nucleotide sequence: TGTGCCAGCAGTACGGGATCACCCCTCCACTTT.

The chain employs TRBV28 and TRBJ1-4; D unresolved. Deletions cut 4 bases from V and 0 bases from J, with 6 bases between. CDR1 MDHEN and CDR2 SYDVKM come from the germline V gene. The CDR3 runs to 14 residues. The CDR3 DNA reads as TGTGCCAGCAGTTCATATGCAACTAATGAAAAACTGTTTTTT. Protein sequence: CASSSYATNEKLFF.

The chain recombines TRBV5-5 with TRBJ2-3; maybe TRBD1 (6 bases). Germline values: CDR1 SGHKS, CDR2 YYEKEE (reference sequence). CDR3 length: 17 amino acids. V was clipped by 4 bases and J by 3 bases, with 21 bases between them. CDR3 DNA sequence: TGTGCCAGCAGCCCTCCGGGGACACAAAGTCGGACAGATACGCAGTATTTT. It is translated as CASSPPGTQSRTDTQYF. The complete variable domain, with remaining parts taken from reference TRBV5-5 and TRBJ2-3, reads DAGVTQSPTHLIKTRGQQVTLRCSPISGHKSVSWYQQVLGQGPQFIFQYYEKEERGRGNFPDRFSARQFPNYSSELNVNALLLGDSALYLCASSPPGTQSRTDTQYFGPGTRLTVL.

V usage is TRBV5-4 and J usage is TRBJ1-1; D gene unclear. The germline gives CDR1 SGHNT, CDR2 YYREEE (reference sequence). V was cut by 4 bases and J by 1 base, with 14 bases left in between. The CDR3 loop spans 15 amino acids. The CDR3 loop reads CASSQQAHPNTEAFF. CDR3 DNA sequence: TGTGCCAGCAGCCAACAAGCACACCCGAACACTGAAGCTTTCTTT.

The chain employs TRBV19 and TRBJ2-2, with D hard to call. The germline V gene encodes CDR1 LNHDA and CDR2 SQIVND (reference sequence). V lost 3 bases, J lost 0 bases, and 8 bases lay in between. This CDR3 has 15 amino acids. The CDR3 protein is CASSIGGANTGELFF. The CDR3 DNA reads as TGTGCCAGTAGTATTGGTGGCGCGAACACCGGGGAGCTGTTTTTT.

The chain couples TRBV14 to TRBJ2-5, with D possibly TRBD2 on 7 matching bases. CDR1 SGHDN and CDR2 FVKESK come from the germline V gene. V was pared by 0 bases and J by 4 bases, with 15 bases between. This CDR3 has 16 residues. For the CDR3, the DNA is TGTGCCAGCAGCCAAGAACTGGGGGGGCTTGGAGAGACCCAGTACTTC. Translated, it gives CASSQELGGLGETQYF.

The chain links TRBV10-3 to TRBJ1-2; D is undetermined. The germline V gene encodes CDR1 ENHRY and CDR2 SYGVKD. The CDR3 length is 16 residues. With 2 bases removed from V and 8 bases from J, the gap between germline ends came to 21 bases. The CDR3 protein is CAISEGMLRPAGGYTF. The CDR3 bases are TGTGCCATCAGTGAGGGCATGCTTAGGCCGGCGGGGGGCTACACCTTC.

The rearrangement joins TRBV10-3 to TRBJ2-1, with D possibly TRBD2 on 7 matching bases. The germline V gene has CDR1 ENHRY and CDR2 SYGVKD. Between the trimmed V and J ends, which lost 6 bases and 1 base, there was a span of 19 bases. This CDR3 is built from 17 residues. The CDR3 region is CAISEPLGGRSYNEQFF. In nucleotides, the CDR3 is TGTGCCATCAGCGAACCCCTGGGGGGGCGGTCCTACAATGAGCAGTTCTTC.

Here the CDR3 reads CASSEARIAFNEQFF. The CDR3 DNA reads as TGTGCCAGCAGTGAAGCGCGAATAGCCTTCAATGAGCAGTTCTTC. This chain uses TRBV2 with TRBJ2-1; D gene uncertain. V was clipped by 0 bases and J by 6 bases, with 12 bases between them. From germline, CDR1 is SNHLY and CDR2 FYNNEI. This CDR3 comprises 15 residues.

The chain joins TRBV5-6 to TRBJ2-3; no firm D call. From germline, CDR1 is SGHDT and CDR2 YYEEEE. This CDR3 is built from 15 residues. Trimming pared 7 bases from V and 0 bases from J, leaving 15 bases between. The CDR3 protein is CASLKMSLSTDTQYF. DNA of the CDR3: TGTGCCAGCCTGAAAATGTCTCTAAGCACAGATACGCAGTATTTT.

Concerning this clone itself: Other DNA sequences from this sample encode an identical CDR3 as well. The rearrangement uses TRBV5-1 and TRBJ2-5; 12 nucleotides agree with TRBD2. The germline gives CDR1 SGHRS, CDR2 YFSETQ. The length of the CDR3 is 17 residues. J lost 1 base, V lost 0 bases, and 4 bases had no gene match. The CDR3 loop reads CASSLGQLAGGQETQYF. The CDR3 nucleotides are TGCGCCAGCAGCTTGGGGCAACTAGCGGGGGGCCAAGAGACCCAGTACTTC.

The rearrangement joins TRBV11-2 to TRBJ2-1; D is unresolved. CDR3 length: 15 residues. V lost 0 bases and J 5 bases, leaving 11 bases between the germline ends. The V gene's germline CDR1 is SGHAT and CDR2 FQNNGV. The CDR3 DNA reads as TGTGCCAGCAGCTTAGAAGCCCTCCCCCACAATGAGCAGTTCTTC. Protein sequence: CASSLEALPHNEQFF.

The gene calls are TRBV7-9 and TRBJ1-2, with D tentatively TRBD1 (5 bases). CDR1 is SEHNR and CDR2 is FQNEAQ in the germline V gene (reference sequence). There are 14 residues in the CDR3. V was cut by 1 base and J by 2 bases, with 8 bases left in between. The CDR3 nucleotides read TGTGCCAGCAGCTTAGAGGGACCAAACTATGGCTACACCTTC. Encoded protein: CASSLEGPNYGYTF.

On this clone itself: A read error may explain this, as a much larger clone is one base away. The CDR3 is CASSYWYEQYF. In DNA, the CDR3 is TGTGCCAGCAGTTACTGGTACGAGCAGTACTTC. The chain has TRBV6-6 and TRBJ2-7; no firm D call. Germline assignment: CDR1 MNHNY and CDR2 SVGAGI (reference sequence). The V gene lost 1 base and the J gene lost 4 bases, with 2 bases spanning the gap. CDR3 length: 11 amino acids.

J is TRBJ2-3 and V is TRBV6-1; 8 bases are shared with TRBD2. Germline V CDR1 and CDR2: MNHNS, SASEGT. The V gene end was trimmed by 0 bases and the J gene end by 5 bases; junction bases not matched to a gene: 4. The CDR3 runs 15 residues. CDR3 DNA: TGTGCCAGCAGTGAAGCGACAAGCGGGAGAGATACGCAGTATTTT. The encoded protein is CASSEATSGRDTQYF.

The V call is TRBV6-5, the J call TRBJ1-2; 8 bases are shared with TRBD1. Germline CDR1 is MNHEY and CDR2 is SVGAGI. The CDR3 has 12 residues. With 8 bases clipped from V and 5 bases from J, the junction kept 4 bases outside the gene matches. CDR3 residues: CASGQGNYGYTF. The CDR3 DNA reads TGTGCCAGCGGACAGGGAAATTATGGCTACACCTTC.